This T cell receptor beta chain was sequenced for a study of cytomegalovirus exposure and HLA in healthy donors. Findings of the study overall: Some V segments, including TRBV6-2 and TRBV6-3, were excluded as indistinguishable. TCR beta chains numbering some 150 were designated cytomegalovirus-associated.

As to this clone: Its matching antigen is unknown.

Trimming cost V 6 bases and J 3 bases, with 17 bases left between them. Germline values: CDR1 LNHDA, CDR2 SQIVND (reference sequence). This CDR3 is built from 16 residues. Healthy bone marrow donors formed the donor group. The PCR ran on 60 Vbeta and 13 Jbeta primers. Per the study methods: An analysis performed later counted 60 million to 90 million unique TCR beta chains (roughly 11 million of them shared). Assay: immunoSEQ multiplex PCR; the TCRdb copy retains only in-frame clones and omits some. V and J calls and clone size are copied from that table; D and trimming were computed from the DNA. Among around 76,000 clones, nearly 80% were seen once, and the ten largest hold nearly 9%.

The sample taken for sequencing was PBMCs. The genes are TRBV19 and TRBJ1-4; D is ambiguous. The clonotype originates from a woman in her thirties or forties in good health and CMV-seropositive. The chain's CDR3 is CASRGVLPRANEKLFF. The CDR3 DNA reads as TGTGCCAGTAGGGGTGTTCTCCCGCGGGCTAATGAAAAACTGTTTTTT.